This record covers a single T cell receptor beta chain. The CDR3 length is 14 residues. Trimming shortened V by 5 bases and J by 2 bases, and 14 bases separated the two germline ends. Germline CDR1 and CDR2: SGDLS and YYNGEE. These data are taken from a study of blood T cells in healthy people across ages. A sample-barcoded 5' primer and a J-beta primer mix were used in a second PCR of about 7 to 11 cycles. MiXCR, run by TCRdb on the 5' RACE reads, gives a single entry per CDR3 protein. The sample consists of 450,000 to 600,000 distinct CDR3 sequences, about 26% of them appearing once. The sample also formed part of further work on T cells of mothers and their children.

The source is a boy aged 2-15 years in good health. This rearrangement joins TRBV9 to TRBJ2-7; D is perhaps TRBD1 (6 bases). The source material was blood. The CDR3 DNA is TGTGCCAGCAGGTCCGGCAGGGGAGCCTACGAGCAGTACTTC. Its translation is CASRSGRGAYEQYF.